One sample yielded the 6 T cell receptor beta chains listed below, sequenced in a study of blood T cell repertoires in COVID-19. Only in-frame clones appear in the TCRdb table, and some are missing; sequencing was by immunoSEQ multiplex PCR. The data contain roughly 140,000 clones, 75% to 85% of them singletons. What was sequenced was peripheral blood. The receptors stem from a woman aged 50 to 60 with acute or convalescent COVID-19.

The chain uses TRBV12-5 and TRBJ1-2; tentative D call: TRBD1 (5 bases). V was clipped by 6 bases and J by 4 bases, with 18 bases between them. Germline CDR1 is LGHNT and CDR2 is FRNRAP. The CDR3 is 15 amino acids. CDR3 loop: CASGALRGGIYGYTF. CDR3 coding DNA: TGTGCTAGTGGAGCACTTCGGGGGGGGATCTATGGCTACACCTTC.

The V and J genes are TRBV5-4 and TRBJ1-4, with unresolved D. Trimming removed 4 bases at V and 8 bases at J, with 12 bases between. Germline assignment: CDR1 SGHNT and CDR2 YYREEE (reference sequence). The CDR3 consists of 13 residues. The CDR3 region is CASSVRTGEKLFF. Here the CDR3 DNA reads TGTGCCAGCAGCGTGCGGACGGGGGAAAAACTGTTTTTT.

This CDR3 is CASSRWKGVQETQYF. The CDR3 DNA reads TGTGCCAGCAGCCGGTGGAAAGGGGTACAAGAGACCCAGTACTTC. This rearrangement joins TRBV14 to TRBJ2-5; perhaps TRBD1 as D (5 bases). The CDR3 loop spans 15 amino acids. V lost 4 bases and J 2 bases, leaving 14 bases between the germline ends. Germline V gene sequence: CDR1 SGHDN, CDR2 FVKESK.

The V gene is TRBV5-1, the J gene TRBJ1-3, with 8 bases that match TRBD1. The junction had 4 bases not matched to a gene; V was cut back by 4 bases and J by 1 base. CDR3 length equals 15 residues. Germline V gene sequence: CDR1 SGHRS, CDR2 YFSETQ. The CDR3 here is CASSTGTGSGNTIYF. CDR3 in DNA: TGCGCCAGCAGCACCGGGACAGGTTCTGGAAACACCATATATTTT.

CDR3 region: CATSDARGLVFEQFF. For the CDR3, the DNA is TGTGCCACCAGTGATGCGCGGGGCTTAGTCTTCGAGCAGTTCTTC. The chain couples TRBV24-1 to TRBJ2-1; D perhaps matches TRBD2 (6 bases). V lost 3 bases to trimming and J lost 10 bases, with 18 bases between them. The CDR3 extends over 15 amino acids. Germline V CDR1 and CDR2: KGHDR, SFDVKD.

The rearrangement uses TRBV15 and TRBJ1-2, with D tentatively TRBD1 (6 bases). Germline V gene lookup returns CDR1 LNHNV and CDR2 YYDKDF (reference sequence). The CDR3 is made up of 15 amino acids. Trimming pared 1 base from V and 1 base from J, leaving 10 bases between. This CDR3 is CATSRVSDSNYGYTF. In DNA, the CDR3 is TGTGCCACCAGCAGAGTATCGGACAGTAACTATGGCTACACCTTC.